This T cell receptor (beta chain) derives from a study of regulatory T cells in long-lasting Graves disease. On the study more broadly: Graves' patients with a new diagnosis had received antithyroid drugs under 3 months.

TCR beta libraries were built with iRepertoire HTBI primers and Arm-PCR of CDR3 regions. MiXCR, applied by TCRdb to the multiplex PCR reads, yields one record per CDR3 protein. The sample holds roughly 320,000 distinct CDR3 sequences, 16% seen once. There are 16 residues in the CDR3. Deletions cut 5 bases from V and 1 base from J, with 15 bases between. CDR1 is MNHEY, CDR2 SVGEGT, per germline. This clonotype was seen repeatedly, ten times or more. The antigen is undetermined. The time point was: newly diagnosed GD, antithyroid drugs for less than 3 months. PBMCs were the source of the RNA used for TCR sequencing. Study-wide points: Sample size, which was small, may have reduced accuracy. Exclusively peripheral blood, rather than thyroid tissue, was studied.

These data also formed part of another study, on T cells in Graves' hyperthyroidism and ophthalmopathy.

The sequence derives from a man in his forties with Graves disease. The chain carries TRBV6-2 or TRBV6-3 and TRBJ1-3; D is uncertain. Sequencing used peripheral blood mononuclear cells (PBMCs), obtained at new diagnosis, from a patient treated with antithyroid drugs. The DNA for the CDR3 is TGTGCCAGCAGTGATCGGTGGGGAGGATCTGGAAACACCATATATTTT. This translates into CASSDRWGGSGNTIYF.